One sample yielded the 10 T cell receptor beta chains listed below, sequenced in a study of blood T cell repertoires in COVID-19. The table came from immunoSEQ multiplex PCR; TCRdb's copy has only in-frame clones and leaves some out. The sample shows 250,000 to 350,000 clones, approximately 88% of them seen only once. The source material was PBMCs or T cells enriched from blood (not recorded which). The source of these receptors is a woman aged 30 to 39 who had recovered from COVID-19.

This chain links TRBV27 with TRBJ2-5; 7 bases map to TRBD2. Germline V gene lookup returns CDR1 MNHEY and CDR2 SMNVEV (reference sequence). This CDR3 spans 15 amino acids. V trimming: 7 bases; J trimming: 4 bases; junction bases outside the gene matches: 12. The CDR3 DNA reads TGTGCCAGCACCGACCGCCCCGGGGGGTCAGAGACCCAGTACTTC. Protein sequence: CASTDRPGGSETQYF.

The V call is TRBV19, the J call TRBJ1-5; D might be TRBD1 (6 bases). Trimming shortened V by 0 bases and J by 2 bases, and 8 bases separated the two germline ends. Germline V CDR1 and CDR2: LNHDA, SQIVND (reference sequence). This CDR3 has 15 residues. Written as DNA, the CDR3 is TGTGCCAGTAGTATAGAGGGGGCACGCAATCAGCCCCAGCATTTT. As protein: CASSIEGARNQPQHF.

The chain is built from TRBV3-1 (or the pseudogene TRBV3-2) and TRBJ2-7, with D maybe TRBD1 (5 bases). The germline V and J ends were trimmed by 0 bases and 4 bases, with 16 bases remaining between them. Looked up from germline, CDR1 is LGHDT and CDR2 is YNNKEL (reference sequence). This CDR3 is built from 16 residues. CDR3 sequence reads: CASSQDWAGLWYEQYF. The CDR3 nucleotides are TGTGCCAGCAGCCAAGACTGGGCAGGGCTATGGTACGAGCAGTACTTC.

The chain uses TRBV29-1 and TRBJ1-1; the D gene is possibly TRBD1 (5 bases). This CDR3 is 11 amino acids long. From germline, CDR1 is SQVTM and CDR2 ANQGSEA. V gave up 5 bases and J gave up 4 bases, with 8 bases separating them. DNA for the CDR3: TGCAGCGTTTCGGGGGGCACTGAAGCTTTCTTT. Protein product: CSVSGGTEAFF.

Ten or more counts support this clone. CDR3 in DNA: TGTGCCAGCAGTAAGAACAGGGGTGAAAAACTGTTTTTT. This codes for CASSKNRGEKLFF. V usage is TRBV12-3 or TRBV12-4 and J usage is TRBJ1-4; TRBD1 aligns across 7 bases. This CDR3 has 13 amino acids. V shed 5 bases, J shed 7 bases, and the junction held 4 bases outside the gene matches.

This chain links TRBV5-1 with TRBJ2-7; possibly TRBD2 for D (7 bases). Germline V gene data show CDR1 as SGHRS and CDR2 as YFSETQ. V was cut by 7 bases and J by 5 bases, with 13 bases left in between. This CDR3 region has 12 residues. CDR3 nucleotide sequence: TGCGCCAGCGGAGGGGGGGAGCACGAGCAGTACTTC. Protein product: CASGGGEHEQYF.

CDR3 nucleotide sequence: TGCGCCAGCGGCGAGACAGGGGGTTACAATGAGCAGTTCTTC. Its translation: CASGETGGYNEQFF. The chain links TRBV5-1 to TRBJ2-1, with 9 bases fitting TRBD1. Trimming at V came to 7 bases and at J to 4 bases, leaving 6 bases not matched to a gene. The CDR3 has 14 amino acids. Germline V gene sequence: CDR1 SGHRS, CDR2 YFSETQ.

The chain joins TRBV15 to TRBJ2-1; possibly TRBD1 for D (6 bases). The V and J ends lost 0 bases and 6 bases respectively, with 12 bases between them. Germline V gene sequence: CDR1 LNHNV, CDR2 YYDKDF (reference sequence). CDR3 length equals 15 residues. CDR3 amino acids: CATSRDYPGVNEQFF. The CDR3 DNA is TGTGCCACCAGCAGAGATTATCCAGGGGTCAATGAGCAGTTCTTC.

The chain employs TRBV4-1 and TRBJ2-7; possible D gene TRBD1, 6 bases. The CDR3 extends over 15 amino acids. The V gene lost 2 bases and the J gene lost 2 bases, with 13 bases spanning the gap. Germline lookup yields CDR1 MGHRA and CDR2 YSYEKL. In DNA, the CDR3 is TGCGCCAGCAGCCAAACCCACGGACAGACCTACGAGCAGTACTTC. As protein: CASSQTHGQTYEQYF.

The chain has TRBV4-2 and TRBJ1-1; D is ambiguous. V gave up 5 bases and J gave up 2 bases, with 12 bases separating them. This CDR3 contains 14 residues. CDR1 and CDR2 (germline): LGHNA, YNFKEQ. The DNA of the CDR3 is TGTGCCAGCAGCTTTAATGAGGTAAACACTGAAGCTTTCTTT. Protein: CASSFNEVNTEAFF.